Listed below are T cell receptor beta chains from one sample, sequenced in a study of OX40 agonist ivuxolimab in advanced cancers. Sequenced by immunoSEQ multiplex PCR; TCRdb stores in-frame clones only, minus some. Among about 12,000 clones listed, roughly three quarters were seen once. This specimen consisted of CD4+ or CD8+ T cells sorted from blood, obtained in a trial of the OX40 agonist ivuxolimab. These TCRs come from an adult with an advanced solid tumor such as melanoma, head and neck, liver or kidney cancer. Both conserved end residues are part of each CDR3. The D gene is left open where the match is weak. Size tells how often a clone was seen (once, few, many) or the class of an expanded clone, and some rows leave it out.

NA	TRBV6-1	TRBJ2-1	NA	TGTGCCAGCAGTGCCGAGACCTTTTTCTCCTACAATGAGCAGTTCTTC	CASSAETFFSYNEQFF
once	TRBV14	TRBJ2-5	NA	TGTGCCAGCAGCCAGACGGGACCGCGGGAGACCCAGTACTTC	CASSQTGPRETQYF
NA	TRBV14	TRBJ2-7	NA	TGTGCCAGCAGCCAAGAGAGTAGGAGGTCCGTCTACGAGCAGTACTTC	CASSQESRRSVYEQYF
NA	TRBV7-8	TRBJ2-7	TRBD1	TGTGCCAGCAGCCTAAGACAGGGGGCATCCTACGAGCAGTACTTC	CASSLRQGASYEQYF
once	TRBV7-9	TRBJ2-7	NA	TGTGCCAGCAGCCCGGACATCTACGAGCAGTACTTC	CASSPDIYEQYF
NA	TRBV5-1	TRBJ1-1	NA	TGCGCCAGCAGCTTGGGGATCCTGAACACTGAAGCTTTCTTT	CASSLGILNTEAFF
medium-sized	TRBV4-1	TRBJ2-5	TRBD2	TGCGCCAGCAGGGGGACCAGGGAGGGCCAAGAGACCCAGTACTTC	CASRGTREGQETQYF
few	TRBV14	TRBJ2-3	TRBD2	TGTGCCAGCAGCCATCTAGCGGGCCGGGCAGATACGCAGTATTTT	CASSHLAGRADTQYF
NA	TRBV7-3	TRBJ1-1	TRBD1	TGTGCCAGCAGCTTCGGACAGGAAACTTTCTTT	CASSFGQETFF
NA	TRBV18	TRBJ2-7	NA	TGTGCCAGCTCACCACCGGGGAGTTCCCCCTACGAGCAGTACTTC	CASSPPGSSPYEQYF
NA	TRBV19	TRBJ1-1	NA	TGTGCCAGTAGTATGTCTACTGAAGCTTTCTTT	CASSMSTEAFF
NA	TRBV27	TRBJ1-1	TRBD1	TGTGCCAGCAGTCCGGGACAGGGGGAGGTTGACACTGAAGCTTTCTTT	CASSPGQGEVDTEAFF
NA	TRBV6-5	TRBJ1-1	NA	TGTGCCAGCAGTTCAGGGATTATGGAAGCTTTCTTT	CASSSGIMEAFF
NA	TRBV27	TRBJ1-1	TRBD1	TGTGCCAGCAACGTTACAGGGGCTGAAGCTTTCTTT	CASNVTGAEAFF
NA	TRBV7-2	TRBJ2-3	NA	TGTGCCAGCAGCTTTTACACAGATACGCAGTATTTT	CASSFYTDTQYF
NA	TRBV6-1	TRBJ1-1	NA	TGTGCCAGCAGTGAAGGGGTGGAGAACACTGAAGCTTTCTTT	CASSEGVENTEAFF
NA	TRBV28	TRBJ1-5	NA	TGTGCCAGCAGTTTACCTCAGAGCAATCAGCCCCAGCATTTT	CASSLPQSNQPQHF
NA	TRBV5-1	TRBJ2-7	NA	TGCGCCAGCAGCTTGGCTCAGGGCGTCTACGAGCAGTACTTC	CASSLAQGVYEQYF
NA	TRBV28	TRBJ1-1	NA	TGTGCCAGCATTCCCCCCTTTTCGAACACTGAAGCTTTCTTT	CASIPPFSNTEAFF
few	TRBV2	TRBJ1-3	NA	TGTGCCAGCAATGACGGCTCCTTCTCTGGAAACACCATATATTTT	CASNDGSFSGNTIYF
NA	TRBV9	TRBJ2-2	NA	TGTGCCAGCAGCGGCGGGACCCCTAACCGGGAGCTGTTTTTT	CASSGGTPNRELFF
NA	TRBV7-6	TRBJ2-7	NA	TGTGCCAGCAGCTTAGGAGCGGGTGCATCCTACGAGCAGTACTTC	CASSLGAGASYEQYF
NA	TRBV25-1	TRBJ2-7	TRBD1	TGTGCCAGCATGGGGACAGGGACGGTCTACGAGCAGTACTTC	CASMGTGTVYEQYF
NA	TRBV11-2	TRBJ2-7	TRBD1	TGTGCCAGCAGCTTAGAATACAGGGGCTACGAGCAGTACTTC	CASSLEYRGYEQYF
few	TRBV10-1	TRBJ2-6	NA	TGCGCCAGCAGTGAGTCGAACCTCTCTGGGGCCAACGTCCTGACTTTC	CASSESNLSGANVLTF
NA	TRBV7-8	TRBJ2-5	NA	TGTGCCAGCAGCGAGCGATCCCAAGAGACCCAGTACTTC	CASSERSQETQYF
NA	TRBV7-3	TRBJ2-2	NA	TGTGCCAGTAGACAGTCTCTCCTTCTCGGGGAGCTGTTTTTT	CASRQSLLLGELFF
NA	TRBV28	TRBJ2-1	NA	TGTGCCAGCATGCGGGACCCCAGACAGAATGAGCAGTTCTTC	CASMRDPRQNEQFF
NA	TRBV4-2	TRBJ2-7	NA	TGTGCCAGCAGCCAAGGGTTTGGGAAGTACGAGCAGTACTTC	CASSQGFGKYEQYF
NA	TRBV15	TRBJ1-3	TRBD1	TGTGCCACCAGCAGGGGGACAGGGGGCCAGGACACCATATATTTT	CATSRGTGGQDTIYF
NA	TRBV4-2	TRBJ1-3	TRBD1	TGTGCCAGCAGCCAAGCAGGGGGCAAATCAAGAAACACCATATATTTT	CASSQAGGKSRNTIYF
once	TRBV4-1	TRBJ2-2	NA	TGCGCCAGCAGCCAAAGCGTCCTGAACACCGGGGAGCTGTTTTTT	CASSQSVLNTGELFF
NA	TRBV6-5	TRBJ2-5	NA	TGTGCCAGCAGTTCCGTCCTCGGGGGCTCACAAGAGACCCAGTACTTC	CASSSVLGGSQETQYF
NA	TRBV28	TRBJ2-3	NA	TGTGCCAGCAACCCCCTCCGGTCAGGGGCAGATACGCAGTATTTT	CASNPLRSGADTQYF
medium-sized	TRBV5-1	TRBJ1-2	NA	TGCGCCAGCAGCTTGAACGGCGGATCCAATGGCTACACCTTC	CASSLNGGSNGYTF
NA	TRBV5-4	TRBJ2-7	NA	TGTGCCAGCAGCTCAAGGGAGGGGGCCGTCCTCGAGCAGTACTTC	CASSSREGAVLEQYF
NA	TRBV29-1	TRBJ2-1	NA	TGCAGCGCCCCCGCCGGGGGGCGCGATGAGCAGTTCTTC	CSAPAGGRDEQFF
medium-sized	TRBV18	TRBJ2-7	TRBD1	TGTGCCAGCTCACCGGGGGGGACAGGGTCCTACGAGCAGTACTTC	CASSPGGTGSYEQYF
NA	TRBV2	TRBJ1-5	NA	TGTGCCAGCAGAGACATCAACCGGGACGCTAAAACGTATAGCAATCAGCCCCAGCATTTT	CASRDINRDAKTYSNQPQHF
NA	TRBV19	TRBJ2-2	NA	TGTGCCAGTAGTATCGGGCAGAGGATCGGGGAGCTGTTTTTT	CASSIGQRIGELFF
NA	TRBV7-2	TRBJ1-1	NA	TGTGCCAGCAGCCTTTTAAACATGGGTCCCGGAGGAGCCACTGAAGCTTTCTTT	CASSLLNMGPGGATEAFF
NA	TRBV28	TRBJ2-7	TRBD1	TGTGCCAGCAGTTTACATACGGGGACAGGGTCCTCCTACGAGCAGTACTTC	CASSLHTGTGSSYEQYF
once	TRBV6-1	TRBJ2-2	TRBD1	TGTGCCAGCAGTGAACCGACAGGGTGGCCCGGGGAGCTGTTTTTT	CASSEPTGWPGELFF
NA	TRBV27	TRBJ2-1	NA	TGTGCCAGCAGCCTCGGCACAAACAATGAGCAGTTCTTC	CASSLGTNNEQFF
NA	TRBV11-2	TRBJ2-2	NA	TGTGCCAGCAGCTTCCTGTGGGAGGCGACCGGGGAGCTGTTTTTT	CASSFLWEATGELFF
once	TRBV27	TRBJ2-1	NA	TGTGCCAGCAGTTTGGCGGGATCTCCCTACAATGAGCAGTTCTTC	CASSLAGSPYNEQFF
NA	TRBV6-5	TRBJ1-1	NA	TGTGCCAGCAGTTACGCCTCGGGGGGAGCTCACACTGAAGCTTTCTTT	CASSYASGGAHTEAFF
NA	TRBV25-1	TRBJ2-1	NA	TGTGCCAGCAGTCACCCAGCTTACTACAATGAGCAGTTCTTC	CASSHPAYYNEQFF
NA	TRBV11-2	TRBJ2-7	TRBD2	TGTGCCAGCAGCCCCGGACTAGCGGCTACCTACGAGCAGTACTTC	CASSPGLAATYEQYF